This T cell receptor (beta chain) originates from a study of OX40 agonist ivuxolimab in advanced cancers. Some clones are missing from TCRdb's copy, which holds only in-frame ones; the method was immunoSEQ multiplex PCR. The data show some 83,000 clones, 90% seen once. People who had autoimmune disease history or systemic immunosuppression were excluded. General study results and limits: Expanded peripheral T cells had an undetermined antigen specificity. At 0.1-3.0 mg/kg, partial responders had clonal expansion among the lowest observed. Mean expanded clone counts were higher in CD8+ than CD4+ T cells.

This CDR3 spans 14 amino acids. Germline V gene lookup returns CDR1 SGHTA and CDR2 FQGNSA. V shed 5 bases, J shed 4 bases, and the junction held 5 bases outside the gene matches. With regard to this clone: Its antigen is undetermined.

Sample: CD4+ or CD8+ T cells sorted from blood, taken in a trial of the OX40 agonist ivuxolimab. The chain employs TRBV7-2 and TRBJ2-5; the match to TRBD1 covers 9 bases. The source is an adult with an advanced solid tumor such as melanoma, head and neck, liver or kidney cancer. DNA for the CDR3: TGTGCCAGCAGCCTACAGGGGGCGGGAGAGACCCAGTACTTC. It specifies CASSLQGAGETQYF.